This T cell receptor beta chain is from a study of shared clonotypes between healthy human individuals (dated by TCRdb to 2020 to 2021). Broadly, across the study: The cohort comprised a couple of women and three men aged 18 to 49 years. Blood TCR repertoires of five healthy adults were deeply sequenced to estimate repertoire size and the extent of clonotype sharing between individuals. Libraries were prepared and TCR repertoires were sequenced by different laboratories using diverse techniques, in order to increase sequencing depth and limit assay-specific biases. Per donor, leukapheresis produced somewhere between about 0.8 and 9 billion PBMCs.

Broad study findings and their caveats: Only blood was sampled, and tissue TCR repertoires likely differ from those in blood. Pairwise subsampling indicated that sequencing depth was expected to affect the degree of clonotype sharing among donors. Because the study included only a small number of donors, the genetic and exposure-history diversity represented was limited.

Using the deep immunoSEQ assay, multiplex PCR amplified TCR CDR3 regions from genomic DNA. Extracted genomic DNA from each cell subset was distributed evenly across all wells of several immunoSEQ 96-well plates, and each plate was treated as a replicate. For unsorted PBMC, roughly 330 ng of genomic DNA, equivalent to around 30,000 T cell genomes, went into each replicate PCR. Ten immunoSEQ deep assay plates were used to sequence unsorted PBMC genomic DNA. Purified libraries were quantified with a Qubit 3.0 fluorometer, sized on a Bioanalyzer 2100, and re-quantified with the KAPA Library Quantification kit. Every immunoSEQ 96-well plate was sequenced on a dedicated single-read 150-cycle Illumina NextSeq 550 flow cell. In the source study's methods: Because the immunoSEQ output included only junctional sequences and no quality scores, the filtering could not be the same as the filtering used for full-length reads. To assign V/J genes and CDR3, sequences were annotated using PyIR, a Python wrapper for IgBLAST v1.9, with IMGT germline references. Any read was removed if the V/J assignment was weak (E-value above 1e-6), the CDR3 was missing, or the read contained stop codons, out-of-frame junctions, or ambiguous translated residues. V3J clonotypes were defined by identical inferred V gene, J gene, and CDR3 amino acid sequence. The percentage overlap between two repertoires was calculated by dividing the number of shared unique clonotypes by the size of the smaller repertoire. RTK rarefaction, the Chao1 estimator, and Recon v2.1 estimates of unobserved clonotypes were used to assess repertoire richness. Drawn from immuneACCESS, this table holds only the in-frame rearrangements with V and J called that TCRdb kept. Clones are partly lost; checked studies trace under half to an unresolved V gene and leave the rest unexplained. That table gives V, J and clone size, and the DNA gave D and trimming. For this sample there are hundreds of thousands of clones; approximately 80% appear just once. Together, the top ten hold roughly 13% of the sample.

Of note for this clone: Its antigen is still unknown. No quality values exist for individual bases; no much larger clone is one base distant.

The CDR3, cysteine through phenylalanine, is 15 amino acids long. Only the CDR3 DNA stays, 45 bases, in frame from base 1. The germline V gene encodes CDR1 MDHEN and CDR2 SYDVKM. The V end loses 6 bases and the J end loses 0 bases, and a stretch of 14 bases separates them. The donors were healthy, HIV-negative adults who had no recently reported acute infections or vaccinations. Every donor was a Caucasian adult living in Nashville, Tennessee, USA. For unsorted samples, tens of millions of PBMCs were counted, and genomic DNA was extracted using the QIAamp DNA Blood Mini kit. Blood was collected by leukapheresis, and PBMCs were isolated by Ficoll-Histopaque density gradient centrifugation and then cryopreserved in liquid nitrogen vapor phase.

The rearrangement joined TRBV28 to TRBJ1-1, and the D gene may be TRBD1, 5 bases matching. This receptor was obtained from a woman in her 40s in good health. Some clones in this sample may be carry-over from other donors' samples. The sequenced sample consisted of PBMCs. The CDR3 protein: CASRTTGRLNTEAFF. The nucleotides read TGTGCCAGCAGGACTACGGGACGTTTGAACACTGAAGCTTTCTTT. Reference TRBV28 and TRBJ1-1 genes cover what lies past the CDR3, so the full variable domain is DVKVTQSSRYLVKRTGEKVFLECVQDMDHENMFWYRQDPGLGLRLIYFSYDVKMKEKGDIPEGYSVSREKKERFSLILESASTNQTSMYLCASRTTGRLNTEAFFGQGTRLTVV.